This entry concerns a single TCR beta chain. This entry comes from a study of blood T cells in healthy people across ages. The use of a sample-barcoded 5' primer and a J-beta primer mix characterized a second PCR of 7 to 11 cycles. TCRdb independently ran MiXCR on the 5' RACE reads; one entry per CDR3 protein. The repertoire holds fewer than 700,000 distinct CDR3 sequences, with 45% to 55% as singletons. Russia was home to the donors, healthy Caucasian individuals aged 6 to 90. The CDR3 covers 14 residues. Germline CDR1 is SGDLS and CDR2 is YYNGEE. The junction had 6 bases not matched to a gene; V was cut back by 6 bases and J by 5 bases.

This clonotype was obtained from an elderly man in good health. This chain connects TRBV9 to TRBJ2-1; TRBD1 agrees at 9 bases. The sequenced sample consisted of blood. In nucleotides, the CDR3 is TGTGCCAGCACCGTGGGACAGGGACACAATGAGCAGTTCTTC. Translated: CASTVGQGHNEQFF. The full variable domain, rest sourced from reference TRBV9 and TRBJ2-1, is DSGVTQTPKHLITATGQRVTLRCSPRSGDLSVYWYQQSLDQGLQFLIQYYNGEERAKGNILERFSAQQFPDLHSELNLSSLELGDSALYFCASTVGQGHNEQFFGPGTRLTVL.